The 29 T cell receptor beta chains listed next were all sequenced from one sample in a study of T cell clonality in common variable immunodeficiency. Here immunoSEQ multiplex PCR was the method, and the copy in TCRdb shows in-frame clones only, minus some. Captured here are approximately 57,000 clones, none seen once; the top ten comprise roughly 0.84%. The sample taken for sequencing was peripheral blood mononuclear cells. These receptors were taken from a person aged 18-69 years in good health.

This clone was detected many times. With the read ending 3 residues before the CDR3 end, the germline J gene is used to fill in that end. V gene TRBV12-3 or TRBV12-4 combines with J gene TRBJ1-3; 8 bases align to TRBD1. Unmatched junction bases numbered 5, after V lost 1 base and J lost 3 bases. This CDR3 spans 16 amino acids. Here the CDR3 reads CASSLGGTGLGNTIYF. The sequenced part of the CDR3 DNA is TGTGCCAGCAGTTTAGGTGGGACAGGACTTGGAAACACC.

As regards this clone: One end of the junction varies from germline; a read error may be responsible. The CDR3 end lies 3 residues beyond the end of the read and is filled in from the germline J gene. The chain carries TRBV19 and TRBJ2-2; maybe TRBD1 (5 bases). Germline CDR1 and CDR2: LNHDA and SQIVND (reference sequence). The CDR3 extends over 15 amino acids. The CDR3 protein is CASGITAGWGGELFF. The covered CDR3 bases are TGTGCCAGTGGTATTACGGCAGGGTGGGGCGGGGAG.

This clone was found many times. With the read ending 3 residues before the CDR3 end, the germline J gene is used to fill in that end. V and J are TRBV7-9 and TRBJ1-2; D is possibly TRBD1 (5 bases). This CDR3 region has 15 residues. Trimming took off 5 bases at V and 4 bases at J, with 17 bases between the two ends. Germline V lookup: CDR1 SEHNR, CDR2 FQNEAQ (reference sequence). The CDR3: CASSSSTAGPYGYTF. CDR3 bases read: TGTGCCAGCAGCAGTTCGACAGCTGGACCCTATGGC.

This clone appeared a few times. The read is 3 residues too short to cover the CDR3 end, so that end is filled in from the germline J gene. The rearrangement uses TRBV5-6 and TRBJ1-1; TRBD1 aligns across 11 bases. Looked up from germline, CDR1 is SGHDT and CDR2 is YYEEEE. There are 15 residues in the CDR3. The ends lost 4 bases at V and 4 bases at J; junction bases unmatched: 6. The CDR3 loop is CASSITGTGGTEAFF. The sequenced CDR3 bases are TGTGCCAGCAGCATAACCGGGACAGGGGGCACTGAA.

This clone was detected only a few times. The read halts 3 residues ahead of the CDR3 end, with the missing end drawn from the germline J gene. J is TRBJ1-2 and V is TRBV19, with D tentatively TRBD1 (6 bases). Looked up from germline, CDR1 is LNHDA and CDR2 is SQIVND (reference sequence). The CDR3 contains 15 residues. The ends were cut back, 4 bases at V and 2 bases at J, with 14 bases in the middle. The chain's CDR3 is CASSTASQGNYGYTF. The covered CDR3 bases are TGTGCCAGTAGTACCGCCTCACAGGGAAACTATGGC.

This clone showed up many times. Read sequence stops 3 residues before the CDR3 end, and the germline J gene provides the missing end. This chain links TRBV19 with TRBJ1-6; D might be TRBD1 (5 bases). CDR3 length: 15 residues. With 6 bases removed from V and 0 bases from J, the gap between germline ends came to 9 bases. Per the germline V gene, CDR1 is LNHDA and CDR2 is SQIVND (reference sequence). CDR3 sequence: CASRTDSSYNSPLHF. The covered CDR3 bases are TGTGCCAGTAGGACTGACAGCTCCTATAATTCACCC.

This clone was found many times. The read gets to within 3 residues of the CDR3 end, and the germline J gene fills in the rest. This chain uses TRBV19 with TRBJ2-2; 7 bases fit TRBD1. With 6 bases clipped from V and 5 bases from J, the junction kept 6 bases outside the gene matches. Germline-derived CDR1 and CDR2 are LNHDA and SQIVND (reference sequence). The CDR3 length is 14 residues. The covered CDR3 bases are TGTGCCAGTAGCCGACAGGGACGAACCGGGGAG. Translated: CASSRQGRTGE. The entire CDR3 sequence reads CASSRQGRTGELFF.

This clone was recorded at least ten times. The read is 3 residues too short to cover the CDR3 end, so that end is filled in from the germline J gene. The chain couples TRBV7-6 to TRBJ2-5; a weak D match, TRBD2 (5 bases). Germline V gene lookup returns CDR1 SGHVS and CDR2 FNYEAQ. The germline V and J ends were trimmed by 2 bases and 2 bases, with 12 bases remaining between them. The CDR3 spans 15 residues. The CDR3 region is CASSLFPGNQETQYF. Partial CDR3 DNA: TGTGCCAGCAGCTTATTCCCGGGGAATCAAGAGACC.

This clone occurred many times. The CDR3 goes on 3 residues after the read ends, and that part is filled in from the germline J gene. This chain links TRBV20-1 with TRBJ1-3; 8 bases are a match to TRBD1. Germline V gene lookup returns CDR1 DFQATT and CDR2 SNEGSKA (reference sequence). Trimming at V came to 4 bases and at J to 2 bases, leaving 1 base not matched to a gene. This CDR3 has 13 amino acids. CDR3 DNA, as far as it was read: TGCAGTGCTATGACAGGGGCTGGAAACACC. This gives the protein CSAMTGAGNT. The whole CDR3 sequence reads CSAMTGAGNTIYF.

This clone was counted many times. The read ends 3 residues before the CDR3 terminus; that terminus is restored from the germline J gene. The J gene is TRBJ1-1, the V gene TRBV2; 7 bases line up with TRBD1. The CDR3 totals 13 residues. CDR1 SNHLY and CDR2 FYNNEI come from the germline V gene. V lost 6 bases and J lost 2; bases outside the gene matches: 3. The part of the CDR3 DNA that was read is TGTGCCAGCAGAGGGACAGCCAACACTGAA. It encodes CASRGTANTE. The CDR3, in full, reads CASRGTANTEAFF.

This clone was counted many times. The read terminates 3 residues before the CDR3 end, so the remaining end is supplied by the germline J gene. This chain joins TRBV20-1 and TRBJ1-1, with TRBD1 matching 7 bases. V was clipped by 0 bases and J by 5 bases; unmatched bases: 15. Germline V lookup: CDR1 DFQATT, CDR2 SNEGSKA (reference sequence). The CDR3 is made up of 17 amino acids. The CDR3 bases that were read are TGCAGTGCTAGAGATGTTTACACAGGACAGGTGTCAACTGAA. It yields the protein CSARDVYTGQVSTE. The whole CDR3 region reads CSARDVYTGQVSTEAFF.

This clone was counted many times. CDR3 protein: CASSPGQGFDEQYF. The sequenced part of the CDR3 DNA is TGTGCCAGCAGCCCCGGACAGGGTTTCGACGAG. The chain couples TRBV7-3 to TRBJ2-7; the match to TRBD1 covers 8 bases. The missing CDR3 end, 3 residues past where the read stops, is filled in from the germline J gene. CDR1 SGHTA and CDR2 FQGTGA come from the germline V gene. The CDR3 covers 14 residues. Trimming removed 5 bases from V and 5 bases from J; junction bases left unmatched: 8.

This clone was counted at least ten times. CDR3 bases read: TGTGCCAGCAGTCGCACGACTTACACCCTTATGGATGAG. Encoded protein: CASSRTTYTLMDE. The whole CDR3 region reads CASSRTTYTLMDEQFF. V usage is TRBV6-2 or TRBV6-3 and J usage is TRBJ2-1, with D unclear. The read halts 3 residues ahead of the CDR3 end, with the missing end drawn from the germline J gene. The CDR3 consists of 16 residues. Trimming left V 5 bases short and J 8 bases short, with 22 bases between. Germline values: CDR1 MNHEY, CDR2 SVGEGT.

Remarks on this clone: The CDR3 goes on 3 residues after the read ends, and that part is filled in from the germline J gene. V is TRBV6-7 and J is TRBJ1-4; D is ambiguous. TRBV6-7 is treated as an ORF (open reading frame) with a function not yet certain. This CDR3 spans 16 amino acids. CDR3 DNA, as far as it was read: TGTGCCAGCAGATCACAGTGGCGCTCCTATAATTCACCA. As protein: CASRSQWRSYNSP. The whole CDR3 region reads CASRSQWRSYNSPLFF.

In this sample, this clone turned up a few times. The read halts 3 residues ahead of the CDR3 end, with the missing end drawn from the germline J gene. This chain links TRBV5-6 with TRBJ1-1, with D unresolved. The CDR3 is made up of 12 amino acids. V was cut by 2 bases and J by 5 bases, with 7 bases left in between. Per the germline V gene, CDR1 is SGHDT and CDR2 is YYEEEE. The CDR3 protein is CASSLYGTEAFF. CDR3 bases read: TGTGCCAGCAGCTTATACGGGACTGAA.

This clone was found many times. The observed sequence ends 3 residues before the CDR3 terminus, with the missing tail filled in from the germline J gene. V usage is TRBV7-2 and J usage is TRBJ1-2; D might be TRBD1 (6 bases). V lost 5 bases to trimming and J lost 3 bases, with 16 bases between them. The V gene's germline CDR1 is SGHTA and CDR2 FQGNSA. CDR3 size: 15 residues. CDR3 DNA (partial): TGTGCCAGCAGCACCGGACAGTTAGGGGACTATGGC. It translates to CASSTGQLGDYG. The CDR3 in its entirety is CASSTGQLGDYGYTF.

This clone showed up many times. Read sequence stops 3 residues before the CDR3 end, and the germline J gene provides the missing end. The rearrangement uses TRBV5-4 and TRBJ2-5; TRBD1 agrees at 8 bases. CDR1 SGHNT and CDR2 YYREEE come from the germline V gene (reference sequence). V was pared by 1 base and J by 2 bases, with 4 bases of the junction left unmatched. This CDR3 is 15 amino acids long. CDR3 sequence reads: CASSLNRGVQETQYF. Incomplete CDR3 DNA: TGTGCCAGCAGCTTGAACAGGGGGGTTCAAGAGACC.

This clone was counted many times. The missing CDR3 end, 3 residues past where the read stops, is filled in from the germline J gene. This rearrangement joins TRBV20-1 to TRBJ1-1; TRBD1 matches at 8 bases. The V gene's germline CDR1 is DFQATT and CDR2 SNEGSKA (reference sequence). The V and J ends lost 5 bases and 1 base, in that order; junction bases with no gene match: 6. This CDR3 spans 14 amino acids. This CDR3 is CSAYRGRANTEAFF. The CDR3 DNA, read in part, is TGCAGTGCTTACAGGGGGAGAGCGAACACTGAA.

There are a few counts of this clone. The read finishes 3 residues shy of the CDR3 end, and the germline J gene is used to complete it. The genes are TRBV7-9 and TRBJ2-1, with 11 bases fitting TRBD2. The CDR3 is made up of 15 amino acids. Germline V gives CDR1 SEHNR, CDR2 FQNEAQ (reference sequence). V shed 3 bases, J shed 5 bases, and the junction held 3 bases outside the gene matches. The CDR3 sequence: CASSFSGGADNEQFF. CDR3 bases read: TGTGCCAGCAGCTTTAGCGGGGGGGCGGACAATGAG.

This clone was counted at least ten times. The read comes to an end 3 residues before the CDR3 does, leaving the germline J gene to fill in the end. This rearrangement joins TRBV5-1 to TRBJ1-4, with 8 positions matching TRBD1. In germline, CDR1 is SGHRS, CDR2 YFSETQ. Unmatched junction bases numbered 4, after V lost 0 bases and J lost 0 bases. The CDR3 contains 17 residues. CDR3 residues: CASSLGQGRATNEKLFF. The sequenced CDR3 bases are TGCGCCAGCAGCTTGGGACAGGGGCGTGCAACTAATGAAAAA.

This clone was seen repeatedly, ten times or more. The read is 3 residues too short to cover the CDR3 end, so that end is filled in from the germline J gene. The rearrangement joins TRBV7-9 to TRBJ2-5; weak D call: TRBD1 (6 bases). The V gene lost 5 bases and the J gene lost 3 bases, with 16 bases spanning the gap. The germline V gene encodes CDR1 SEHNR and CDR2 FQNEAQ (reference sequence). The CDR3 has 15 amino acids. Partial CDR3 DNA: TGTGCCAGCAGCCGATACAACAGGGTGGAAGAGACC. Residues: CASSRYNRVEET. The full CDR3 reads CASSRYNRVEETQYF.

This clone came up a few times. The sequenced fragment ends 3 residues before the CDR3 boundary, so the rest is inferred from the germline J gene. V and J are TRBV19 and TRBJ1-2, with unresolved D. Trimming pared 3 bases from V and 6 bases from J, leaving 11 bases between. CDR3 length: 13 amino acids. The germline CDR1 and CDR2 sequences are LNHDA and SQIVND (reference sequence). CDR3 protein: CASSIQEEDGYTF. The sequenced part of the CDR3 DNA is TGTGCCAGTAGTATCCAGGAGGAGGATGGC.

The sample holds many counts of this clone. The CDR3 here is CSVEGRVTEAFF. The sequenced CDR3 bases are TGCAGCGTTGAAGGGAGGGTAACTGAA. The J gene is TRBJ1-1, the V gene TRBV29-1; D remains unclear. The CDR3 extends 3 residues past the end of the read, so its final part is completed from the germline J gene. The germline V gene has CDR1 SQVTM and CDR2 ANQGSEA. This CDR3 comprises 12 residues. Between the trimmed V and J ends, which lost 1 base and 5 bases, there was a span of 8 bases.

This clone was detected ten times or more. The read ends 3 residues before the CDR3 terminus; that terminus is restored from the germline J gene. The chain has TRBV14 and TRBJ2-1; weak D call: TRBD1 (5 bases). This CDR3 is built from 16 residues. CDR1 and CDR2 (germline): SGHDN, FVKESK. The V and J ends lost 1 base and 5 bases respectively, with 15 bases between them. Partial CDR3 DNA: TGTGCCAGCAGCCAAGCATTGGAGACAGCGCACAATGAG. This gives the protein CASSQALETAHNE. The whole CDR3 is CASSQALETAHNEQFF.

There are many counts of this clone. The CDR3 end is not reached by the read, which stops 3 residues before it; the germline J gene fills it in. The chain couples TRBV10-2 to TRBJ2-7; D is perhaps TRBD2 (5 bases). Per germline, CDR1 WSHSY and CDR2 SAAADI. This CDR3 is 15 amino acids long. Trimming took 4 bases from V and 2 from J, leaving 15 bases between them. The CDR3 DNA, read in part, is TGCGCCAGCAGTGCTCGGGGTAACCTAGCCTACGAG. Protein: CASSARGNLAYE. The whole CDR3 sequence reads CASSARGNLAYEQYF.

This clone has just a few counts. The read finishes 3 residues shy of the CDR3 end, and the germline J gene is used to complete it. The chain is built from TRBV30 and TRBJ2-4, with 8 bases fitting TRBD1. The CDR3 loop spans 13 amino acids. The germline V gene encodes CDR1 GTSNPN and CDR2 SVGIG (reference sequence). The CDR3 loop reads CAWSRGQGYGQYF. The CDR3 bases that were read are TGTGCCTGGAGTCGAGGACAGGGCTATGGT.

This clone was seen many times. The read ends 3 residues early relative to the CDR3; the germline J gene fills the gap. V usage is TRBV6-2 or TRBV6-3 and J usage is TRBJ1-2, with 8 bases fitting TRBD1. CDR1 and CDR2 from the germline V gene are MNHEY and SVGEGT. This CDR3 is 12 amino acids long. V dropped 9 bases and J dropped 3; count of bases not matched to a gene: 3. CDR3 DNA, as far as it was read: TGTGCCAGTGGACAGGGCGACTATGGC. Its protein is CASGQGDYG. The CDR3, in full, reads CASGQGDYGYTF.

As concerns this clone: The CDR3 end lies 3 residues beyond the end of the read and is filled in from the germline J gene. The chain links TRBV6-2 or TRBV6-3 to TRBJ1-2; weak D call: TRBD1 (6 bases). CDR3 length: 14 residues. Germline CDR1 MNHEY, CDR2 SVGEGT. The DNA read from the CDR3 is TGTGCCAGCAGATATAGCGGGGGGGCAGATACC. Its protein product is CASRYSGGADT. From start to end, the CDR3 is CASRYSGGADTYTF.

This clone was found many times. The read ends 3 residues shy of where the CDR3 ends; the end is completed using the germline J gene. This chain links TRBV18 with TRBJ2-7, with 12 bases lining up with TRBD2. CDR3 size: 17 residues. Germline V CDR1 and CDR2: KGHSH, LQKENI. V lost 3 bases and J lost 1; bases outside the gene matches: 7. The CDR3 loop is CASSPRASGGGSYEQYF. The sequenced CDR3 bases are TGTGCCAGCTCACCTCGGGCTAGCGGGGGGGGATCCTACGAG.